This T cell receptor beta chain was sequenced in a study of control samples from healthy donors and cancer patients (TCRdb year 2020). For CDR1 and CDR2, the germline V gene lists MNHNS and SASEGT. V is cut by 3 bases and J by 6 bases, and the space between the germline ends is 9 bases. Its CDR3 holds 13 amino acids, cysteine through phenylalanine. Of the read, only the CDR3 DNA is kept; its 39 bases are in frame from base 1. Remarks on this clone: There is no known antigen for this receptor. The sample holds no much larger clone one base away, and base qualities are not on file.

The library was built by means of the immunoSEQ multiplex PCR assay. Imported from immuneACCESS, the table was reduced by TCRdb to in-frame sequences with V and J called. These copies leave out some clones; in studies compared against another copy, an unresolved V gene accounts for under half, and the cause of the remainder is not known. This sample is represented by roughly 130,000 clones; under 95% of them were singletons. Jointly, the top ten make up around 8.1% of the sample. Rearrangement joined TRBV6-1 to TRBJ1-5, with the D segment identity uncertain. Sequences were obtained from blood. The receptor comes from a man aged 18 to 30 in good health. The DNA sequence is TGTGCCAGCAGTGAGATGGGGTTTCAGCCCCAGCATTTT. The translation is CASSEMGFQPQHF.